This TCR beta chain was sequenced during a study of cytomegalovirus exposure and HLA in healthy donors. Researchers ran the PCR with 60 Vbeta and 13 Jbeta primers. Here immunoSEQ multiplex PCR was the method, and the copy in TCRdb shows in-frame clones only, minus some. Of roughly 110,000 clones in the sample, around 77% were seen once. General study findings and limits: Likely technical artifact: a cluster of highly shared sequence variants. Earlier analysis found most TCR beta V segments productive about 87% or about 30% of the time.

Germline V CDR1 and CDR2: MNHEY, SMNVEV (reference sequence). The CDR3 loop spans 15 amino acids. Trimming stripped 2 bases from V and 4 bases from J, with 14 bases between. Comment on this clone: The antigen is not known.

At collection, donors were nominally healthy, but unrecorded immune exposures were probable. The TCR sequence derives from a male donor in good health and CMV-seronegative. The chain couples TRBV27 to TRBJ1-2; possibly TRBD1 for D (6 bases). The source material was PBMCs. DNA for the CDR3: TGTGCCAGCAGTTTAAACCTGGGGACAAGCTATGGCTACACCTTC. This translates into CASSLNLGTSYGYTF.